A single sample gave rise to the 10 T cell receptor beta chains below, sequenced in a study of T cells in Graves' hyperthyroidism and ophthalmopathy. Amplified regions were TCR beta CDR3 sequences from RNA transcripts. A first-round RT-PCR of the TCR CDR3 used the HTBI primer set. TCRdb reprocessed the multiplex PCR reads via MiXCR and lists one record per CDR3 protein. The sample lists under 650,000 distinct CDR3 sequences, roughly 17% occurring once. Sequencing was performed on blood. Source of these receptors: a woman in her twenties or thirties with Graves' hyperthyroidism.

At least ten counts were recorded for this clonotype. In DNA form, the CDR3 reads TGCGCCAGCAGCACACAGGGAACAGATACGCAGTATTTT. Protein sequence: CASSTQGTDTQYF. The chain carries TRBV5-1 and TRBJ2-3, with D possibly TRBD1 on 6 matching bases. CDR1 and CDR2 (germline): SGHRS, YFSETQ. The CDR3 spans 13 residues. V was shortened by 4 bases and J by 3 bases, with 9 bases between the two germline ends.

V usage is TRBV4-2 and J usage is TRBJ2-7; TRBD2 is a possible D gene (5 bases). Germline CDR1 and CDR2: LGHNA and YNFKEQ. The CDR3 has 17 residues. V lost 0 bases and J 3 bases, leaving 18 bases between the germline ends. The CDR3 reads CASSQDATRETFYEQYF. The CDR3, as DNA: TGTGCCAGCAGCCAAGATGCAACACGGGAAACTTTCTACGAGCAGTACTTC.

This clonotype was seen a few times. The V gene is TRBV7-8, the J gene TRBJ2-2, with D hard to call. The CDR3 contains 14 residues. Trimming cost V 5 bases and J 2 bases, with 9 bases left between them. CDR1 SGHVS and CDR2 FQNEAQ come from the germline V gene. CDR3 nucleotide sequence: TGTGCCAGCAGCCCGAAGGTTAACACCGGGGAGCTGTTTTTT. It encodes CASSPKVNTGELFF.

The V gene is TRBV5-4, the J gene TRBJ2-1; no clear D gene. CDR3 length: 12 residues. Trimming stripped 0 bases from V and 10 bases from J, with 8 bases between. From germline, CDR1 is SGHNT and CDR2 YYREEE (reference sequence). The DNA of the CDR3 is TGTGCCAGCAGCTTGGATATTGGGGAGCAGTTCTTC. Translated: CASSLDIGEQFF.

J is TRBJ2-4 and V is TRBV29-1; D is possibly TRBD1 (5 bases). Trimming removed 6 bases from V and 5 bases from J, with 17 bases in between. The CDR3 sequence is 14 residues long. In germline, CDR1 is SQVTM, CDR2 ANQGSEA. CDR3 protein: CSVKDRLRQNIQYF. In DNA, the CDR3 is TGCAGCGTAAAAGACAGATTACGTCAAAACATTCAGTACTTC.

This clonotype has a count of ten or more. The rearrangement uses TRBV12-3 or TRBV12-4 and TRBJ1-6; a possible D gene is TRBD1 (5 bases). The ends were cut back, 1 base at V and 7 bases at J, with 14 bases in the middle. This CDR3 is built from 16 residues. The CDR3 loop is CASSLGGAGWNSPLHF. As DNA, the CDR3 is TGTGCCAGCAGTTTAGGGGGTGCAGGGTGGAATTCACCCCTCCACTTT.

This clonotype appeared many times. This sequence joins TRBV7-8 and TRBJ1-2; weak D call: TRBD1 (6 bases). Trimming stripped 5 bases from V and 3 bases from J, with 19 bases between. This CDR3 comprises 16 residues. From germline, CDR1 is SGHVS and CDR2 FQNEAQ. The CDR3 DNA follows: TGTGCCAGCAGCCTATATTCACGACAGGCCGACTATGGCTACACCTTC. Residues: CASSLYSRQADYGYTF.

In this sample, this clonotype turned up many times. The chain is built from TRBV2 and TRBJ1-1, with D perhaps matching TRBD1 (6 bases). The V end was cut by 8 bases, the J end by 7 bases, with 20 bases between. Looked up from germline, CDR1 is SNHLY and CDR2 is FYNNEI. The length of the CDR3 is 14 residues. The CDR3 DNA follows: TGTGCCAGCGGGGGCCAGACAGTTCCCATTGAAGCTTTCTTT. It codes for CASGGQTVPIEAFF.

With respect to this clonotype: With a much larger clone just one base away, this may be a read error. This chain connects TRBV24-1 to TRBJ2-1; 7 bases match TRBD2. V gave up 8 bases and J gave up 5 bases; unmatched junction bases: 5. This CDR3 has 13 residues. Germline V gene lookup returns CDR1 KGHDR and CDR2 SFDVKD. CDR3 sequence (DNA): TGTGCCACCAACGGGAGGTCCCACAATGAGCAGTTCTTC. It specifies CATNGRSHNEQFF.

The chain joins TRBV4-1 to TRBJ1-4; 9 bases match TRBD1. V was pared by 10 bases and J by 5 bases, with 11 bases of the junction left unmatched. The CDR3 is 15 amino acids. From germline, CDR1 is MGHRA and CDR2 YSYEKL. CDR3 in DNA: TGCGCCACCTCGCGTGTAGGGACAGGGAATGAAAAACTGTTTTTT. As protein: CATSRVGTGNEKLFF.